The entry that follows covers one T cell receptor (beta chain) sequence. This clone showed up just once. Its cognate antigen has yet to be identified. Within one base of it there is no much larger clone, and no base qualities were kept. The data originate from a study of blood T cell repertoires in COVID-19 (dated by TCRdb to 2020 to 2022). Looking at the study overall: The collaborator samples originated in the United States, Italy and Spain and spanned the acute and convalescent phases of COVID-19. The prospective study material was composed of cDNA or gDNA derived from T cells, B-cell-depleted T cells, or PBMCs. Deeply sampled blood TCRbeta repertoires from subjects exposed to, actively infected with, or recovered from COVID-19 were included in the dataset. Where available, HLA class I and class II types were obtained from metadata supplied by the sample provider rather than from assay-based typing. Sample metadata almost always included a de-identified subject ID, COVID-19 status, age in years and sex. Samples came from the ongoing ImmuneRACE study (first 160 participants) plus 1,254 subjects from 6 global collaborators. The repertoires were released in a freely available public database intended as a resource for research on the immune response to SARS-CoV-2.

V is shortened by 3 bases, J by 7 bases, and the region joining them spans 25 bases. CDR1 SGHVS and CDR2 FQNEAQ are derived from the germline V gene. The CDR3 runs 19 amino acids, cysteine and phenylalanine included. The kept DNA is CDR3 alone, 57 bases in frame from the first base. Collaborating institutions collected whole blood in K2EDTA tubes following their own protocols. Collaborator samples were shipped for TCRbeta analysis as frozen whole blood, isolated PBMCs, or DNA extracted from either sample type. TCRbeta CDR3 regions were amplified from genomic DNA by means of the immunoSEQ Assay, a bias-controlled multiplex PCR. In the original analysis: Nucleated cell counts per sample were estimated from amplification of reference gene primers within the assay. To quantify the absolute abundance of each unique TCRbeta CDR3 rearrangement, sequence reads were collapsed and filtered. Productive Simpson clonality was computed per sample as the square root of Simpson's diversity index over productive rearrangements. TCRdb's version of the immuneACCESS table is confined to in-frame rearrangements and falls short of the full clone set. An unresolved V gene accounts for under half of the shortfall where checked; the remainder is of unknown origin. V, J and clone size are taken as reported in that table, and D and trimming were inferred from the DNA itself. This sample has more than 130,000 clones in its table, and about 84% of those were observed once. The ten biggest clones cover roughly 10% of the sample.

What the study reported, not specific to this receptor: Clinical and demographic metadata were provided uncurated, with the amount varying by source and participant.

Sequenced: peripheral blood. The clonotype comes from a woman older than 75 in a cohort sampled during active or convalescent COVID-19. The chain is encoded by TRBV7-8 joined to TRBJ1-6; perhaps TRBD1 is the D gene, with 6 bases matching. CDR3 reads: CASSFPGTRSGSRNSPLHF. The bases are TGTGCCAGCAGCTTCCCCGGGACACGGAGCGGTTCCCGAAATTCACCCCTCCACTTT.